This T cell receptor beta chain came from a study of lymphopenia after photon versus proton radiotherapy. Study conclusions and caveats: Oligoclonal CD8+ Temra expansion after nadir drove photon patients' diversity drop.

In germline, CDR1 is LNHDA, CDR2 SQIVND (reference sequence). This CDR3 comprises 14 residues. Trimming removed 6 bases at V and 7 bases at J, with 18 bases between. Turning to this clone: Antigen unknown.

TCRdb's table, derived via immunoSEQ multiplex PCR, lists solely in-frame clones and lacks some. The sample carries tens of thousands of clones, about 85% recorded once. The clonotype was recovered from a man between 45 and 60 years old with gastric cancer. The rearrangement links TRBV19 to TRBJ1-2, with D unclear. The specimen comprised peripheral blood, sampled from a patient treated with photon-based radiotherapy. This CDR3 is CASSRTPVEGGYTF. CDR3 coding DNA: TGTGCCAGTAGCAGAACGCCTGTAGAAGGTGGCTACACCTTC.